This TCR beta chain stems from a study of T cells in narcolepsy. Repertoires were generated with immunoSEQ multiplex PCR, while TCRdb's copy carries only in-frame clones and drops some. This table has roughly 35,000 clones, approximately 80% appearing once. The CDR3 contains 14 residues. The germline V gene encodes CDR1 SGHVS and CDR2 FQNEAQ. Trimming stripped 1 base from V and 0 bases from J, with 7 bases between. Overall study findings and caveats: Same-patient CSF and blood CD4+ T cell clonotypes included HCRT-specific and TRIB2-specific autoreactive ones. Autoreactive clonotypes reportedly recurred in blood of same and different patients, not controls. Some memory CD4+ repertoires had no autoreactive clone sequences.

With regard to this clone: Its antigen is as yet unknown. The sample carries other DNA sequences with the same CDR3.

Sequencing input: memory (CD45RA-) CD4+ T cells from blood. This chain uses TRBV7-8 with TRBJ2-7; D is unclear. This TCR was recovered from a human donor in good health. CDR3 sequence: CASSLDRNSYEQYF. The CDR3 coding sequence is TGTGCCAGCAGCTTAGACCGGAACTCCTACGAGCAGTACTTC.